This entry is about one T cell receptor beta chain. This receptor's antigen is unknown. Base qualities are missing; no much larger clone stands one base away. The germline V gene supplies CDR1 SQVTM and CDR2 ANQGSEA. V loses 7 bases of germline sequence and J loses 4 bases, and the interval between the two ends is 13 bases. The CDR3 spans 12 residues, from the cysteine through the phenylalanine. The entry retains the CDR3 DNA only, 36 bases that are in frame from base 1. This sample was taken from a study of PD-1 blockade in mismatch repair-deficient tumors (dated by TCRdb to 2016 to 2017). Notes on the research overall: Between late 2013 and late 2016, approximately 90 consecutive patients with around 11 mismatch repair-deficient cancer types, all previously treated and progressing, were enrolled in the trial. Tumor-associated T cell clones were tracked in the peripheral blood of patients responding to PD-1 blockade by deep sequencing of TCR CDR3 regions.

Mismatch repair deficiency in every enrolled patient was established by polymerase chain reaction or immunohistochemistry. TCR sequencing was performed for a few patients who responded to pembrolizumab therapy. The phase II trial prospectively evaluated PD-1 blockade with pembrolizumab in advanced mismatch repair-deficient cancers, independent of tissue of origin. Peripheral blood T cell samples were collected serially, before PD-1 blockade began and at several time points afterward. The timing of each blood sample was reported as weeks after the first dose of pembrolizumab. Broad study findings and their caveats: Tumor-resident clones, often undetectable in blood before treatment, expanded rapidly after pembrolizumab and then contracted, generally before radiologic responses.

Libraries were prepared through the immunoSEQ multiplex PCR assay. TCRdb provides this immuneACCESS table in a form limited to in-frame rearrangements. Some clones are lacking; in checked studies, under half of them reflect an unresolved V gene, and why the rest are absent is not known. Within this sample are around 62,000 clones, with approximately 78% of them counted one time only. The ten largest clones add up to over 4.5% of the sample. This clonotype was sampled from an adult with mismatch repair-deficient cancer. The sequencing here drew on peripheral blood, taken 2 weeks after starting pembrolizumab. This receptor chain uses TRBV29-1 and TRBJ1-1, with no confident D gene call. DNA sequence: TGCAGCGCCCGCCCTTTAGGCACTGAAGCTTTCTTT. The resulting protein is CSARPLGTEAFF.